Given below is one TCR beta chain in context. Its antigen is not identified. The entry originates in a study of tumor-infiltrating lymphocytes in glioblastoma multiforme. The study's findings and limits: The TCR and somatic mutation analysis included just one glioblastoma patient.

TCR beta libraries were built from RNA through three nested multiplex PCR rounds using modified ARM-PCR. TCRB cDNA was made from approximately 0.5 ug total RNA. Unique molecular identifiers were not described for the libraries. TCRdb recomputed calls from the multiplex PCR reads with MiXCR, one row per CDR3 protein. The table records approximately 20,000 distinct CDR3 sequences, 65% to 80% of them present only once. V was pared by 2 bases and J by 12 bases, with 10 bases of the junction left unmatched. CDR1 and CDR2 from the germline V gene are DFQATT and SNEGSKA (reference sequence). The length of the CDR3 is 15 residues.

The gene calls are TRBV20-1 and TRBJ2-7; 16 bases are a match to TRBD2. What was sequenced was peripheral blood. This TCR was recovered from a male donor with glioblastoma. CDR3 in amino acids: CSARPAGTSGGGRYF. CDR3 nucleotides: TGCAGTGCTAGACCAGCCGGGACTAGCGGGGGGGGGCGGTACTTC.